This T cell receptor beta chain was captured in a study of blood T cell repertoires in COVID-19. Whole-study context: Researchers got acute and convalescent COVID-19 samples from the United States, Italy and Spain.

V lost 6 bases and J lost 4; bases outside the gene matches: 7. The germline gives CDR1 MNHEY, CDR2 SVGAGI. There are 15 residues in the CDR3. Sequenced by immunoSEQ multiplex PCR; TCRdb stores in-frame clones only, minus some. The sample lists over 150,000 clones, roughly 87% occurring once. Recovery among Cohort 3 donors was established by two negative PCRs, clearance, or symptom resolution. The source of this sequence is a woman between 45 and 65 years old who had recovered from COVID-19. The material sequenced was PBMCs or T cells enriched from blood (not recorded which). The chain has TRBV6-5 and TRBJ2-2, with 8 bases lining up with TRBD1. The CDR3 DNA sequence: TGTGCCAGCAGCAGGACAGGGACCGTCACCGGGGAGCTGTTTTTT. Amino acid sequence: CASSRTGTVTGELFF.